These 20 T cell receptor beta chains came from one sample sequenced in a study of shared clonotypes between healthy human individuals. Profiled with immunoSEQ multiplex PCR; TCRdb holds only in-frame clones, not every one. The sample yields around 2,100,000 clones, about 95% seen once. The naive CD8 subset, CD45RO-negative cells positively selected for CCR7, excluded terminally differentiated effector memory CD45RA+ cells. Specimen: naive CD8+ T cells sorted from blood. These receptors all stem from a man aged 18 to 30 in good health.

The chain links TRBV12-5 to TRBJ2-2; TRBD2 might be the D (5 bases). The length of the CDR3 is 14 residues. The germline V gene encodes CDR1 LGHNT and CDR2 FRNRAP. V was shortened by 6 bases and J by 1 base, with 9 bases between the two germline ends. CDR3: CASGQDWNTGELFF. The CDR3, as DNA: TGTGCTAGTGGCCAGGACTGGAACACCGGGGAGCTGTTTTTT.

The chain links TRBV7-2 to TRBJ2-1, with 11 bases lining up with TRBD2. The CDR3 sequence is 19 residues long. Per germline, CDR1 SGHTA and CDR2 FQGNSA. J was trimmed by 0 bases and V by 5 bases; bases with no gene match: 12. CDR3 loop: CASSTGTSGNHNSYNEQFF. The CDR3 nucleotides read TGTGCCAGCAGCACCGGGACTAGCGGCAACCACAACTCCTACAATGAGCAGTTCTTC.

The J gene is TRBJ2-7, the V gene TRBV9; D tentatively reads TRBD1 or TRBD2 (6 bases each). The germline V gene encodes CDR1 SGDLS and CDR2 YYNGEE. The germline V and J ends were trimmed by 4 bases and 2 bases, with 13 bases remaining between them. The CDR3 is 14 amino acids. The CDR3 region has the DNA TGTGCCAGCAGCCTGGGGGGCGATACCTACGAGCAGTACTTC. Protein sequence: CASSLGGDTYEQYF.

Remarks on this clone: Within the sample, other DNA sequences also encode this same CDR3. The chain's CDR3 is CASSPGQGYGYTF. The CDR3 bases are TGCGCCAGCAGCCCCGGACAGGGCTATGGCTACACCTTC. This sequence joins TRBV4-3 and TRBJ1-2; 8 nucleotides line up with TRBD1. Germline V gene data show CDR1 as LGHNA and CDR2 as YSLEER. The V gene end was trimmed by 4 bases and the J gene end by 4 bases; junction bases not matched to a gene: 2. The CDR3 sequence is 13 residues long.

The DNA of the CDR3 is TGCAGCGTTTTCCAGGGAAACACTGAAGCTTTCTTT. The encoded protein is CSVFQGNTEAFF. The chain employs TRBV29-1 and TRBJ1-1; maybe TRBD1 (5 bases). V lost 5 bases and J 2 bases, leaving 9 bases between the germline ends. The CDR3 contains 12 residues. The germline CDR1 and CDR2 sequences are SQVTM and ANQGSEA.

Regarding this clone: This sample includes further DNA sequences coding for the same CDR3. The V call is TRBV11-2, the J call TRBJ2-7, with D perhaps matching TRBD1 (6 bases). There are 14 residues in the CDR3. Germline V gene sequence: CDR1 SGHAT, CDR2 FQNNGV. V lost 0 bases and J lost 1, with 7 bases in between. The CDR3 here is CASSLDTGSYEQYF. The CDR3 DNA reads TGTGCCAGCAGCTTAGATACAGGGTCCTACGAGCAGTACTTC.

This sequence joins TRBV4-1 and TRBJ1-1, with 7 positions matching TRBD1. CDR3 length: 14 amino acids. Germline trimming cut 6 bases from V and 0 bases from J; bases unmatched to any gene: 4. Per germline, CDR1 MGHRA and CDR2 YSYEKL. CDR3 DNA: TGCGCCAGCAGTTGGGACAGCGTGAACACTGAAGCTTTCTTT. This translates into CASSWDSVNTEAFF.

Only one count was recorded for this clone. Different DNA sequences within this sample yield the same CDR3. The chain uses TRBV30 and TRBJ2-7; D could derive from TRBD1 or TRBD2 (5 bases each). CDR1 is GTSNPN, CDR2 SVGIG, per germline (reference sequence). This CDR3 contains 12 residues. V lost 0 bases and J lost 3, with 6 bases in between. In nucleotides, the CDR3 is TGTGCCTGGAGTGTGGGGGACTACGAGCAGTACTTC. Its protein product is CAWSVGDYEQYF.

The rearrangement joins TRBV14 to TRBJ2-7; D is unresolved. V lost 4 bases to trimming and J lost 2 bases, with 12 bases between them. The CDR3 spans 14 residues. Germline loops: CDR1 SGHDN, CDR2 FVKESK. Here the CDR3 DNA reads TGTGCCAGCAGCCCCGCGCCCGGGCCCTACGAGCAGTACTTC. It is translated as CASSPAPGPYEQYF.

This chain connects TRBV2 to TRBJ2-3; no definite D call. Trimming took 4 bases from V and 0 from J, leaving 8 bases between them. The germline CDR1 and CDR2 sequences are SNHLY and FYNNEI. CDR3 size: 14 residues. The CDR3 DNA reads TGTGCCAGCAGTGTACTGGCTAGCACAGATACGCAGTATTTT. It yields the protein CASSVLASTDTQYF. Full variable domain (remainder filled in from reference TRBV2 and TRBJ2-3): EPEVTQTPSHQVTQMGQEVILRCVPISNHLYFYWYRQILGQKVEFLVSFYNNEISEKSEIFDDQFSVERPDGSNFTLKIRSTKLEDSAMYFCASSVLASTDTQYFGPGTRLTVL.

The chain carries TRBV29-1 and TRBJ2-1; 7 bases are shared with TRBD1. This CDR3 has 10 amino acids. Germline loops: CDR1 SQVTM, CDR2 ANQGSEA. The J segment lost 14 bases and the V segment lost 7 bases, leaving 8 bases of the junction unmatched. The CDR3: CSANDREEFF. Here the CDR3 DNA reads TGCAGCGCCAATGACAGGGAAGAGTTCTTC.

The chain links TRBV6-4 to TRBJ2-7; 7 positions agree with TRBD1. Germline values: CDR1 MRHNA, CDR2 SNTAGT. The V segment lost 4 bases and the J segment 3 bases; nucleotides outside the gene matches: 24. CDR3 size: 20 residues. The CDR3 spells CASSAGKTGTALGSDYEQYF. Here the CDR3 DNA reads TGTGCCAGCAGTGCCGGGAAGACCGGGACAGCTCTCGGCTCTGACTACGAGCAGTACTTC.

V and J are TRBV6-6 and TRBJ1-4; D is possibly TRBD1 (5 bases). Germline values: CDR1 MNHNY, CDR2 SVGAGI (reference sequence). V lost 4 bases and J 0 bases, leaving 6 bases between the germline ends. The CDR3 sequence is 14 residues long. The CDR3 protein is CASSSTATNEKLFF. CDR3 DNA: TGTGCCAGCAGTTCGACAGCAACTAATGAAAAACTGTTTTTT.

This CDR3 is CASSTQGDVDTQYF. DNA of the CDR3: TGTGCCAGCAGTACCCAAGGGGATGTAGATACGCAGTATTTT. The genes are TRBV6-5 and TRBJ2-3; D possibly corresponds to TRBD1 (5 bases). Germline CDR1 and CDR2: MNHEY and SVGAGI. The CDR3 contains 14 residues. The ends were cut back, 5 bases at V and 5 bases at J, with 14 bases in the middle.

The chain links TRBV10-3 to TRBJ2-3, with D tentatively TRBD1 (5 bases). CDR1 is ENHRY, CDR2 SYGVKD, per germline. The CDR3 spans 16 residues. Trimming took off 4 bases at V and 1 base at J, with 15 bases between the two ends. The CDR3 here is CAISVPTEFGTDTQYF. Written as DNA, the CDR3 is TGTGCCATCAGTGTACCGACAGAGTTTGGCACAGATACGCAGTATTTT.

The chain carries TRBV6-5 and TRBJ2-5, with 10 bases that match TRBD2. J was trimmed by 5 bases and V by 5 bases; bases with no gene match: 8. The CDR3 has 15 residues. Looked up from germline, CDR1 is MNHEY and CDR2 is SVGAGI. DNA for the CDR3: TGTGCCAGCAGTGCCCTAGCGGGAGAACGTGAGACCCAGTACTTC. This gives the protein CASSALAGERETQYF.

The chain employs TRBV29-1 and TRBJ1-2; possibly TRBD1 for D (6 bases). Germline CDR1 and CDR2: SQVTM and ANQGSEA. With 6 bases removed from V and 6 bases from J, the gap between germline ends came to 14 bases. CDR3 size: 12 residues. CDR3 sequence reads: CSVLEGVNGYTF. The CDR3 DNA reads as TGCAGCGTCCTAGAGGGGGTCAATGGCTACACCTTC.

With respect to this clone: This sample also contains other DNA sequences that code for the same CDR3. For the CDR3, the DNA is TGCGCCAGCAGCTTGGCCAGGGGGCTATCCTACGAGCAGTACTTC. It encodes CASSLARGLSYEQYF. This rearrangement joins TRBV5-1 to TRBJ2-7; TRBD1 matches at 8 bases. Germline-derived CDR1 and CDR2 are SGHRS and YFSETQ. CDR3 size: 15 residues. With 0 bases clipped from V and 1 base from J, the junction kept 3 bases outside the gene matches.

This chain links TRBV29-1 with TRBJ2-1, with no clear D. Germline V gene lookup returns CDR1 SQVTM and CDR2 ANQGSEA. The length of the CDR3 is 12 residues. V lost 2 bases to trimming and J lost 4 bases, with 6 bases between them. CDR3: CSVERNYNEQFF. The CDR3 coding sequence is TGCAGCGTTGAAAGGAATTACAATGAGCAGTTCTTC.

In this sample, this clone turned up a few times. The chain uses TRBV27 and TRBJ1-5; no firm D call. Per germline, CDR1 MNHEY and CDR2 SMNVEV (reference sequence). CDR3 length: 13 residues. Deletions cut 1 base from V and 7 bases from J, with 8 bases between. The CDR3 coding sequence is TGTGCCAGCAGTTTATTTGCTGGGCAGCCCCAGCATTTT. Translating it yields CASSLFAGQPQHF.